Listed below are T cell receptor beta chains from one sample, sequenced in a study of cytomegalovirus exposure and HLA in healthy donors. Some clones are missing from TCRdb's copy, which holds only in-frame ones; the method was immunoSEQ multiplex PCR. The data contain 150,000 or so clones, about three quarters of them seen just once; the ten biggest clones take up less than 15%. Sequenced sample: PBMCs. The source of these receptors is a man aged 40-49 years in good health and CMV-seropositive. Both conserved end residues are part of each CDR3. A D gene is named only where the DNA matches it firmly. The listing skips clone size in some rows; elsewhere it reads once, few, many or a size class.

CASLLAPSSYNEQFF,TGTGCCAGCCTGCTAGCGCCGAGTTCCTACAATGAGCAGTTCTTC,NA,TRBV21-1,TRBJ2-1,NA
CASSGGRAPGTEAFF,TGTGCCAGCAGTGGGGGCAGGGCCCCTGGCACTGAAGCTTTCTTT,NA,TRBV6-1,TRBJ1-1,few
CASSLWTSRNTDTQYF,TGTGCCAGCAGCCTTTGGACTAGCCGTAACACAGATACGCAGTATTTT,TRBD2,TRBV5-4,TRBJ2-3,NA
CASSPAGGYGYTF,TGTGCCAGCAGCCCTGCGGGGGGATATGGCTACACCTTC,NA,TRBV11-1,TRBJ1-2,NA
CASSYSRESFEQYF,TGTGCCAGCAGTTACTCCCGGGAGTCCTTTGAGCAGTACTTC,NA,TRBV6-5,TRBJ2-7,NA
CASSLYRGREQYF,TGTGCCAGCAGCTTATACAGGGGTAGGGAGCAGTACTTC,TRBD1,TRBV11-2,TRBJ2-7,NA
CASNRGQDLEQYF,TGTGCCAGCAACAGGGGACAGGATCTCGAGCAGTACTTC,TRBD1,TRBV7-9,TRBJ2-7,once
CASLNIQDRINYGYTF,TGTGCCAGCCTAAATATCCAGGACAGAATTAACTATGGCTACACCTTC,NA,TRBV2,TRBJ1-2,NA
CASSPTGSYEQYF,TGTGCCAGCAGTCCCACAGGTTCCTACGAGCAGTACTTC,NA,TRBV2,TRBJ2-7,NA
CASSELAPNTGELFF,TGTGCCAGCTCAGAGCTAGCACCGAACACCGGGGAGCTGTTTTTT,NA,TRBV18,TRBJ2-2,NA
CASVDKGAGNTGELFF,TGTGCCAGTGTGGACAAGGGGGCTGGGAACACCGGGGAGCTGTTTTTT,TRBD1,TRBV19,TRBJ2-2,once
CASSLAPGQPEAFF,TGTGCCAGCAGCTTAGCGCCTGGGCAGCCTGAAGCTTTCTTT,NA,TRBV7-6,TRBJ1-1,NA
CASSLVAGSYNEQFF,TGTGCCAGCAGCTTGGTAGCGGGATCATACAATGAGCAGTTCTTC,TRBD2,TRBV5-6,TRBJ2-1,NA
CASTLFPGQGIGEQYF,TGTGCCAGCACCCTCTTTCCGGGACAGGGTATCGGAGAGCAGTACTTC,TRBD1,TRBV7-2,TRBJ2-7,once
CASSLFPGQGTPSTDTQYF,TGTGCCAGCAGTTTATTTCCGGGACAGGGGACCCCCAGCACAGATACGCAGTATTTT,TRBD1,TRBV28,TRBJ2-3,NA
CASSSPARDNEQFF,TGTGCCAGCAGTTCCCCCGCCCGGGACAATGAGCAGTTCTTC,NA,TRBV28,TRBJ2-1,NA
CSVSIAGVTDTQYF,TGCAGCGTTTCTATAGCGGGGGTCACAGATACGCAGTATTTT,TRBD2,TRBV29-1,TRBJ2-3,NA
CASSLRLAGNEQFF,TGTGCCAGCAGTTTACGACTAGCGGGGAATGAGCAGTTCTTC,TRBD2,TRBV27,TRBJ2-1,NA
CASSLSRDRYTF,TGTGCCAGCAGCTTAAGCCGCGATCGCTACACCTTC,NA,TRBV7-2,TRBJ1-2,NA
CASSPYIETPNIQYF,TGCGCCAGCAGCCCTTACATCGAGACTCCCAACATTCAGTACTTC,NA,TRBV5-1,TRBJ2-4,NA
CAISESTDTRAGQETQYF,TGTGCCATCAGTGAGTCGACCGATACTAGGGCGGGACAAGAGACCCAGTACTTC,NA,TRBV10-3,TRBJ2-5,NA
CAWSVGQIGNTIYF,TGTGCCTGGAGTGTCGGACAGATAGGAAACACCATATATTTT,NA,TRBV30,TRBJ1-3,few
CASSRAALYEQYF,TGCGCCAGCAGCCGAGCGGCCCTCTACGAGCAGTACTTC,NA,TRBV4-1,TRBJ2-7,NA
CASRETGTGSGNEQFF,TGTGCCAGCAGGGAAACCGGGACAGGGAGCGGAAATGAGCAGTTCTTC,TRBD1,TRBV6-6,TRBJ2-1,NA
CASSQVFEGAYNEQFF,TGCGCCAGCAGCCAAGTATTTGAGGGGGCCTACAATGAGCAGTTCTTC,NA,TRBV4-1,TRBJ2-1,NA
CASVAGGRETQYF,TGTGCCAGCGTAGCGGGAGGGCGCGAGACCCAGTACTTC,TRBD2,TRBV6-6,TRBJ2-5,NA
CASSQDRASGSSEQYF,TGCGCCAGCAGCCAAGATCGGGCTAGCGGGAGCAGCGAGCAGTACTTC,TRBD2,TRBV4-1,TRBJ2-7,NA
CASSIADTEAFF,TGTGCCAGTAGTATAGCCGACACTGAAGCTTTCTTT,NA,TRBV19,TRBJ1-1,few
CAWSPTGGGWEQYF,TGTGCCTGGAGTCCCACAGGGGGCGGATGGGAGCAGTACTTC,TRBD1,TRBV30,TRBJ2-7,once
CASSDRTASKGYTF,TGTGCCAGCAGCGATCGGACAGCGTCGAAAGGCTACACCTTC,NA,TRBV7-2,TRBJ1-2,many
CASSISLRTGELFF,TGTGCCAGCAGTATCTCCCTACGCACCGGGGAGCTGTTTTTT,NA,TRBV6-4,TRBJ2-2,NA
CASSESRSMDTQYF,TGTGCCAGCAGCGAGAGTAGGAGTATGGATACGCAGTATTTT,NA,TRBV28,TRBJ2-3,NA
CASSPGRGDQPQHF,TGTGCCAGCTCACCAGGGCGGGGGGACCAGCCCCAGCATTTT,NA,TRBV18,TRBJ1-5,NA
CATSRVRTEAFF,TGTGCCACCAGCAGAGTTCGGACTGAAGCTTTCTTT,NA,TRBV15,TRBJ1-1,NA
CASSRGTSGSNEQFF,TGTGCCAGCAGCCGGGGGACTAGCGGGAGCAATGAGCAGTTCTTC,TRBD2,TRBV7-3,TRBJ2-1,NA
CASSFGRGPGNTIYF,TGTGCCAGCAGTTTCGGCAGGGGGCCCGGAAACACCATATATTTT,TRBD1,TRBV28,TRBJ1-3,NA
CASSRLDRDNYGYTF,TGTGCCAGCAGCCGTCTGGACAGGGACAACTATGGCTACACCTTC,TRBD1,TRBV5-6,TRBJ1-2,NA
CSVVPSGYTDTQYF,TGCAGCGTTGTGCCTAGCGGATACACAGATACGCAGTATTTT,TRBD2,TRBV29-1,TRBJ2-3,NA
CASSLFAGTNTGELFF,TGCGCCAGCAGCTTGTTTGCGGGAACGAACACCGGGGAGCTGTTTTTT,NA,TRBV5-1,TRBJ2-2,NA
CASSEALRGGYTEAFF,TGTGCCAGCAGTGAAGCGCTTAGGGGAGGATACACTGAAGCTTTCTTT,NA,TRBV2,TRBJ1-1,NA
CASAETSTGRGSPLHF,TGCGCCAGCGCCGAGACGTCAACAGGCCGAGGTTCACCCCTCCACTTT,NA,TRBV5-1,TRBJ1-6,NA
CASSIKTSAGANVLTF,TGTGCCAGCAGTATCAAGACTAGCGCCGGGGCCAACGTCCTGACTTTC,TRBD2,TRBV28,TRBJ2-6,once
CASSVQAEYEQFF,TGTGCCAGCAGTGTCCAGGCTGAATATGAGCAGTTCTTC,NA,TRBV6-4,TRBJ2-1,NA
CASSLGDRGLYEQYF,TGTGCCAGCAGTTTAGGGGACAGGGGGCTTTACGAGCAGTACTTC,TRBD1,TRBV28,TRBJ2-7,once
CASSLDPSGYNEQFF,TGTGCCAGCAGCTTAGACCCTAGCGGCTACAATGAGCAGTTCTTC,TRBD2,TRBV7-8,TRBJ2-1,once